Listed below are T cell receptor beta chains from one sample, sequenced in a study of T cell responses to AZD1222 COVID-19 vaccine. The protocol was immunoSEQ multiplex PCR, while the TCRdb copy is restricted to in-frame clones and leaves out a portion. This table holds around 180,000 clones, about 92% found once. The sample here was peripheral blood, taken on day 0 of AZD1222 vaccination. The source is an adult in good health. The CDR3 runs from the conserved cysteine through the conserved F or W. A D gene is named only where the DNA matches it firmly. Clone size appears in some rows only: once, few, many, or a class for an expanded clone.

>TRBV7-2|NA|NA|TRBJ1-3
CASLQTISGNTIYF
TGTGCCAGCTTACAAACTATCTCTGGAAACACCATATATTTT
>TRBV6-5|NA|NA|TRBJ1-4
CASSPLMGDEKLFF
TGTGCCAGCAGTCCCCTAATGGGGGACGAAAAACTGTTTTTT
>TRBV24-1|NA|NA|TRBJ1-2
CATSDPQEFYGYTF
TGTGCCACCAGTGATCCACAGGAGTTCTATGGCTACACCTTC
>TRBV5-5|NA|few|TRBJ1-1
CASSLITGTTVNTEAFF
TGTGCCAGCAGCTTAATAACCGGGACAACTGTGAACACTGAAGCTTTCTTT
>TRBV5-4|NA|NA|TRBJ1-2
CASSLGGANYGYTF
TGTGCCAGCAGCTTGGGGGGAGCGAACTATGGCTACACCTTC
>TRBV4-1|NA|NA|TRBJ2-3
CASSQVGGRTDTQYF
TGCGCCAGCAGCCAAGTGGGGGGCAGAACAGATACGCAGTATTTT
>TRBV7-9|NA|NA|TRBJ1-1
CASSLAGTNTEAFF
TGTGCCAGCAGCTTAGCGGGGACTAACACTGAAGCTTTCTTT
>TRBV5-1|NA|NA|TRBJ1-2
CASSPNNAPYGYTF
TGCGCCAGCAGCCCCAACAACGCTCCTTATGGCTACACCTTC
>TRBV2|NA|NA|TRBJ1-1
CASPGGEDPNTEAFF
TGTGCCAGCCCTGGAGGGGAAGACCCGAACACTGAAGCTTTCTTT
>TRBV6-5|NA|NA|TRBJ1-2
CASTRTLANYGYTF
TGTGCCAGCACCCGCACGTTGGCTAACTATGGCTACACCTTC
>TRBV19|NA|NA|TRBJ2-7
CASSTRTYEQYF
TGTGCCAGTAGTACCAGGACCTACGAGCAGTACTTC
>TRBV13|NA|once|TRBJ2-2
CASSLTGNTGELFF
TGTGCCAGCAGCTTGACAGGGAACACCGGGGAGCTGTTTTTT
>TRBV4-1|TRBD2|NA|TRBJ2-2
CASSQDVGLAGNTGELFF
TGCGCCAGCAGCCAAGATGTCGGCCTAGCGGGGAACACCGGGGAGCTGTTTTTT
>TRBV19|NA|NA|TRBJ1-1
CASNLWAGMNTEAFF
TGTGCCAGTAATCTTTGGGCAGGGATGAACACTGAAGCTTTCTTT
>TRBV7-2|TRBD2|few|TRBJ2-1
CASSRTSGGWNEQFF
TGTGCCAGCAGCCGGACTAGCGGGGGGTGGAATGAGCAGTTCTTC
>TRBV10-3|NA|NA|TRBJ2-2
CAIRSETGELFF
TGTGCCATCCGTTCAGAGACCGGGGAGCTGTTTTTT